This T cell receptor (beta chain) is from a study of T cells in Graves' hyperthyroidism and ophthalmopathy. The germline V gene has CDR1 SGHRS and CDR2 YFSETQ. V lost 0 bases, J lost 3 bases, and 10 bases lay in between. CDR3 length: 14 residues. General study findings and limits: Most clonotypes expanded in thyroid above 0.001 were likewise present in blood.

The investigators amplified TCR beta CDR3 regions from RNA transcripts. HTBI primers were employed in a first-round RT-PCR of the TCR CDR3. TCRdb reprocessed the multiplex PCR reads with MiXCR, giving one entry per CDR3 protein. The sample lists 400,000 to 500,000 distinct CDR3 sequences, roughly 15% occurring once. This clonotype was observed at least ten times. Its specificity is not known. Sequencing was carried out using blood. The source of this sequence is a woman under 30 with Graves' hyperthyroidism. This chain connects TRBV5-1 to TRBJ2-7; weak D call: TRBD1 (5 bases). The CDR3 DNA reads as TGCGCCAGCAGCTTGGTACAGGATGGCTACGAGCAGTACTTC. Protein: CASSLVQDGYEQYF.